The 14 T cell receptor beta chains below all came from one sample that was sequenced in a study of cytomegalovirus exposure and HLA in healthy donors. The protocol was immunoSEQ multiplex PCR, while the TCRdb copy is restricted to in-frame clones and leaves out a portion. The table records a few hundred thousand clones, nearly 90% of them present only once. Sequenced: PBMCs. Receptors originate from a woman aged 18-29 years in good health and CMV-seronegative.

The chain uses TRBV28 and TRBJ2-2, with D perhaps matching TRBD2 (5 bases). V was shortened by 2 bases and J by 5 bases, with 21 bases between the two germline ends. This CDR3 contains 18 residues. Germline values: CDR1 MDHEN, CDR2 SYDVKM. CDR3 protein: CASSLRLGSGVRTGELFF. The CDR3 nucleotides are TGTGCCAGCAGTTTACGCTTGGGATCCGGGGTGCGTACCGGGGAGCTGTTTTTT.

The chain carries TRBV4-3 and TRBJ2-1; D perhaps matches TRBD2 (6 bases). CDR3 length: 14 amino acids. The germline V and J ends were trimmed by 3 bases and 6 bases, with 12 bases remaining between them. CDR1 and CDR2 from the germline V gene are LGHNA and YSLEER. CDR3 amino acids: CASSHRDSINEQFF. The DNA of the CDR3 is TGCGCCAGCAGCCATCGGGACTCAATCAATGAGCAGTTCTTC.

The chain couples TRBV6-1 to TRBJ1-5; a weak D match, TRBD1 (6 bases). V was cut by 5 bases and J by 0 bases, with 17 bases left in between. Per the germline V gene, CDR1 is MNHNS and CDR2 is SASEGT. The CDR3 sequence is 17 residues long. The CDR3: CASSQVGGPHSNQPQHF. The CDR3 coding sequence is TGTGCCAGCAGTCAAGTCGGGGGGCCTCATAGCAATCAGCCCCAGCATTTT.

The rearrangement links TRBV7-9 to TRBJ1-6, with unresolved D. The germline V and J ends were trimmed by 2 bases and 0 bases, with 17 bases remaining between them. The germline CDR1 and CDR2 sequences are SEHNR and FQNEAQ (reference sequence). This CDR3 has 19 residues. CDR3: CASSLKRPEESSYNSPLHF. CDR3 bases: TGTGCCAGCAGCTTAAAGCGTCCAGAAGAAAGCTCCTATAATTCACCCCTCCACTTT.

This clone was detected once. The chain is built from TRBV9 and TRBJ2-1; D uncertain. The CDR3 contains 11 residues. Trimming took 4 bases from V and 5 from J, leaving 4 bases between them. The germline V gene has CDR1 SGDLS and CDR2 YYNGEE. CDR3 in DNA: TGTGCCAGCAGCCCAAACAATGAGCAGTTCTTC. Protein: CASSPNNEQFF.

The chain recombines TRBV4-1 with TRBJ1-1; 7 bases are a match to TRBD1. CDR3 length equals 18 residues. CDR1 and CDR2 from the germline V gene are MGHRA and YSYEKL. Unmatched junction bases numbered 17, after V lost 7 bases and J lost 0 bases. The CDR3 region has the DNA TGCGCCAGCAACCCTAGACTGGGACAGAGTACAATGAACACTGAAGCTTTCTTT. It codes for CASNPRLGQSTMNTEAFF.

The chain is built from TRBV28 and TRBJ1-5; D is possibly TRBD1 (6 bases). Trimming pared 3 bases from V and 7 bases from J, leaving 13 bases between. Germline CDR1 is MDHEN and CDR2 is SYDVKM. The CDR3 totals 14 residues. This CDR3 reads CASSFKAGEQPQHF. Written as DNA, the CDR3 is TGTGCCAGCAGTTTTAAGGCAGGGGAACAGCCCCAGCATTTT. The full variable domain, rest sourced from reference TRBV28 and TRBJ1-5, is DVKVTQSSRYLVKRTGEKVFLECVQDMDHENMFWYRQDPGLGLRLIYFSYDVKMKEKGDIPEGYSVSREKKERFSLILESASTNQTSMYLCASSFKAGEQPQHFGDGTRLSIL.

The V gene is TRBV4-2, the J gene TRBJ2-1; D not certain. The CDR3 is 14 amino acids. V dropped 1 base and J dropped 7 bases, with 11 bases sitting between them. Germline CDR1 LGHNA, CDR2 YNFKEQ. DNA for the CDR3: TGTGCCAGCAGCCAAGTTGGGCAGCCAAATGAGCAGTTCTTC. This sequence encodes CASSQVGQPNEQFF.

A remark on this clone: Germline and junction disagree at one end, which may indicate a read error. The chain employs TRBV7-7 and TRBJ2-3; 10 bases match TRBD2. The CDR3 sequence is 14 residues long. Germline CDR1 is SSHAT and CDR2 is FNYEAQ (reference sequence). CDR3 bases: TGTGCTAGCAGCTCTAGCGGGGGTACAGATACGCAGTATTTT. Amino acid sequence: CASSSSGGTDTQYF.

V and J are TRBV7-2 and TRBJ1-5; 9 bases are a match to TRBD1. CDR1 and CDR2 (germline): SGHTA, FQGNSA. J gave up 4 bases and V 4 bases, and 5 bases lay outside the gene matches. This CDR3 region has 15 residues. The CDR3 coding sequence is TGTGCCAGCAGCTGGGACAGGGCGGCTAATCAGCCCCAGCATTTT. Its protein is CASSWDRAANQPQHF. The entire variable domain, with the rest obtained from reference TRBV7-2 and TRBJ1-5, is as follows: GAGVSQSPSNKVTEKGKDVELRCDPISGHTALYWYRQSLGQGLEFLIYFQGNSAPDKSGLPSDRFSAERTGGSVSTLTIQRTQQEDSAVYLCASSWDRAANQPQHFGDGTRLSIL.

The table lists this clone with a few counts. The CDR3 region has the DNA TGTGCCAGCAGTGAAGGGACAGGGGTTGGCTACACCTTC. Its translation is CASSEGTGVGYTF. The V gene is TRBV2, the J gene TRBJ1-2, with 9 bases identical to TRBD1. CDR1 is SNHLY, CDR2 FYNNEI, per germline. With V trimmed by 1 base and J by 7 bases, 1 base remained unmatched. This CDR3 has 13 residues.

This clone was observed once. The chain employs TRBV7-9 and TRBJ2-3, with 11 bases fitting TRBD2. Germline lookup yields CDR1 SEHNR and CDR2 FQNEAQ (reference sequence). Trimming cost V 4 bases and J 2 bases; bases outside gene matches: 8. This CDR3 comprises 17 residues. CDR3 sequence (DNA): TGTGCCAGCAGCTCGGCTAGCGGGGGGTACAACACAGATACGCAGTATTTT. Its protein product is CASSSASGGYNTDTQYF. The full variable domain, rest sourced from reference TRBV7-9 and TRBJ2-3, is DTGVSQNPRHKITKRGQNVTFRCDPISEHNRLYWYRQTLGQGPEFLTYFQNEAQLEKSRLLSDRFSAERPKGSFSTLEIQRTEQGDSAMYLCASSSASGGYNTDTQYFGPGTRLTVL.

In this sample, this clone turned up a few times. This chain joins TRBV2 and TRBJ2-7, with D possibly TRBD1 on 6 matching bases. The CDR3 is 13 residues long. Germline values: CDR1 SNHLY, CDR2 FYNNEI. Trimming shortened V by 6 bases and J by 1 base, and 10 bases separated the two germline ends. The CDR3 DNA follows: TGTGCCAGCAGGAACCAGGGGTCCTACGAGCAGTACGTC. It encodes CASRNQGSYEQYV.

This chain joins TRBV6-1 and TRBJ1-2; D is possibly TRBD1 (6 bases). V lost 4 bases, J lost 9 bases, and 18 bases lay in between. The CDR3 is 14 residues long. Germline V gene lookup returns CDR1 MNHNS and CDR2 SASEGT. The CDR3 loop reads CASSAKHIGGSYTF. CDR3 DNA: TGTGCCAGCAGTGCAAAACACATAGGGGGAAGCTACACCTTC.